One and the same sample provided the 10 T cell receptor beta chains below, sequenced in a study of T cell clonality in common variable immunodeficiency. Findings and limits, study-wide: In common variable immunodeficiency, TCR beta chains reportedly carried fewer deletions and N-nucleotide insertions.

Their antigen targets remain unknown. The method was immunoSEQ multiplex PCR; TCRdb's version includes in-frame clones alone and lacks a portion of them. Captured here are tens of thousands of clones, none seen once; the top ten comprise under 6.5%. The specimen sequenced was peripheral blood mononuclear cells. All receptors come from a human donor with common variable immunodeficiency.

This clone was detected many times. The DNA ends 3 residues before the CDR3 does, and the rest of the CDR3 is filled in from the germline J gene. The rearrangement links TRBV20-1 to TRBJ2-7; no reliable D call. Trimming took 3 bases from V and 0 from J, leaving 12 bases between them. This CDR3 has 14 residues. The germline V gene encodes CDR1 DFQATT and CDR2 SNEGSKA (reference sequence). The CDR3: CSASEASYSYEQYF. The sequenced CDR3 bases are TGCAGTGCTAGTGAGGCCAGTTACTCCTACGAG.

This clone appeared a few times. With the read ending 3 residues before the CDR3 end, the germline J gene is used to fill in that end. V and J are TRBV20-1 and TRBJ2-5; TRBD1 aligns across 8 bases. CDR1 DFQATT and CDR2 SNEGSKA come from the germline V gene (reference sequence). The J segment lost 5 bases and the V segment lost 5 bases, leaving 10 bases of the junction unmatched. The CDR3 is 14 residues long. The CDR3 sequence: CSARPTGVIETQYF. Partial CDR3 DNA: TGCAGTGCTCGTCCGACAGGGGTTATTGAGACC.

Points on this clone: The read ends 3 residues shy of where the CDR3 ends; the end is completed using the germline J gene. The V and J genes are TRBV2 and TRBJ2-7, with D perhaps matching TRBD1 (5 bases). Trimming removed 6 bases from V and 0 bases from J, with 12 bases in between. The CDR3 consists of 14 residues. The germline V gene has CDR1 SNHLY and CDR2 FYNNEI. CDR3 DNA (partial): TGTGCCAGCAGGGACACGGGCGACTCCTACGAG. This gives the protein CASRDTGDSYE. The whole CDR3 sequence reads CASRDTGDSYEQYF.

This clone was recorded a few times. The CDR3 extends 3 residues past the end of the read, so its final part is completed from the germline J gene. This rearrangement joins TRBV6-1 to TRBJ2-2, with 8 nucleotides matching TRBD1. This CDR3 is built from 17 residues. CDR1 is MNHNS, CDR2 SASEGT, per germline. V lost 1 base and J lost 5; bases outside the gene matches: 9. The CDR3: CASSEVGTGRGTGELFF. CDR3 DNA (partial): TGTGCCAGCAGTGAAGTCGGGACAGGCAGAGGGACCGGGGAG.

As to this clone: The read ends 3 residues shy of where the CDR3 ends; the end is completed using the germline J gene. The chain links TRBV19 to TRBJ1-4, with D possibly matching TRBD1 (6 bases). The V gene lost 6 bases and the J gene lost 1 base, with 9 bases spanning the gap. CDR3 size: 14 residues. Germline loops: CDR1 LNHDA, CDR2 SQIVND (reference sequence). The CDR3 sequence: CASSPGQTNEKLFF. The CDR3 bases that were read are TGTGCCAGTAGCCCGGGACAAACTAATGAAAAA. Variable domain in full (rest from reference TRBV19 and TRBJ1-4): DGGITQSPKYLFRKEGQNVTLSCEQNLNHDAMYWYRQDPGQGLRLIYYSQIVNDFQKGDIAEGYSVSREKKESFPLTVTSAQKNPTAFYLCASSPGQTNEKLFFGSGTQLSVL.

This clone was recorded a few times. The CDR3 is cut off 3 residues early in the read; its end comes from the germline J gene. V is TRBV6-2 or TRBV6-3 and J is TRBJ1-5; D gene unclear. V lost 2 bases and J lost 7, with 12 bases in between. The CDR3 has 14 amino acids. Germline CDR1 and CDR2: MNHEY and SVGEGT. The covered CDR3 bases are TGTGCCAGCAGTTACCAGTCGGCGCGGCAGCCC. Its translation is CASSYQSARQP. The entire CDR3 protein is CASSYQSARQPQHF.

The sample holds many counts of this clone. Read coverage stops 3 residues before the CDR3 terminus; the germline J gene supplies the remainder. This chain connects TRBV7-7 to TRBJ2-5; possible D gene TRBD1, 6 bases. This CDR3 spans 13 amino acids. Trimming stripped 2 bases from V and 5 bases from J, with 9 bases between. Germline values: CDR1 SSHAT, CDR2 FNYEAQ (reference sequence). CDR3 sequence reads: CASSLTGTETQYF. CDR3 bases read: TGTGCCAGCAGCTTAACAGGGACGGAGACC.

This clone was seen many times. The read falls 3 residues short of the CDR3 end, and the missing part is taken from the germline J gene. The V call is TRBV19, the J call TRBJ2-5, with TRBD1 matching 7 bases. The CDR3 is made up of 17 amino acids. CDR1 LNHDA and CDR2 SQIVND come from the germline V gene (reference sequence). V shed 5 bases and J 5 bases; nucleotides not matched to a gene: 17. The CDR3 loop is CASSLWPSAGGWETQYF. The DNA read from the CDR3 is TGTGCCAGTAGTCTATGGCCCTCCGCAGGGGGTTGGGAGACC.

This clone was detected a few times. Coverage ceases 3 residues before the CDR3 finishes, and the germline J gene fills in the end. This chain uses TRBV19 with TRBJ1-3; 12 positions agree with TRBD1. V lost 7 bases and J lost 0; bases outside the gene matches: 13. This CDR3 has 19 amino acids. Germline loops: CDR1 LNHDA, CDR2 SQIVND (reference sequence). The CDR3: CASTDTGTGGLFSGNTIYF. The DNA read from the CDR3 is TGTGCCAGTACCGACACCGGGACAGGGGGCCTCTTCTCTGGAAACACC.

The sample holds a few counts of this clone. Incomplete CDR3 DNA: TGTGCCAGCAGCCTCAGTCACCCCGAG. This codes for CASSLSHPE. The full CDR3 sequence reads CASSLSHPEQYF. This sequence joins TRBV11-2 and TRBJ2-7; D call uncertain. Sequencing ends 3 residues short of the CDR3 end; the germline J gene provides the rest. The CDR3 covers 12 residues. V was pared by 5 bases and J by 6 bases, with 11 bases between. Germline assignment: CDR1 SGHAT and CDR2 FQNNGV.